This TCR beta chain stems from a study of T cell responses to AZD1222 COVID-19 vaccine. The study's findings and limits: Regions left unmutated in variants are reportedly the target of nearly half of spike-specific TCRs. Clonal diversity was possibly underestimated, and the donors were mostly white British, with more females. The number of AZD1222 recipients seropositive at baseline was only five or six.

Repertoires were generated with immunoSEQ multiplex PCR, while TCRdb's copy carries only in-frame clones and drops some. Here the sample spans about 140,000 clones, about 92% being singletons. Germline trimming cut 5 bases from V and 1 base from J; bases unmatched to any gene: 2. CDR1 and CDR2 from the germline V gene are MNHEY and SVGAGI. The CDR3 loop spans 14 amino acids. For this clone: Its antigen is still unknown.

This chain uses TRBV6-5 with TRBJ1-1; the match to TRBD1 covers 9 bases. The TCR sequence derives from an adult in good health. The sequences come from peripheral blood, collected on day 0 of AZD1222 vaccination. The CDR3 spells CASSTGQGNTEAFF. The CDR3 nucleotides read TGTGCCAGCAGTACGGGACAGGGGAACACTGAAGCTTTCTTT.